The rows below give T cell receptor beta chains drawn from one sample of a study of graft-versus-host responses after intestinal transplantation. Generated by immunoSEQ multiplex PCR, the TCRdb table keeps only in-frame clones and is missing some. Of about 11,000 clones listed, approximately 31% were seen once; the top ten hold approximately 1.9%. The specimen comprised alloreactive CD4+ T cells from a mixed lymphocyte reaction culture, sampled before transplantation. The receptor source for this set is a human patient who was an organ donor for intestinal transplantation. CDR3s include the opening cysteine and the closing phenylalanine or tryptophan. The D gene is left open where the match is weak. Some rows mark clone size as missing; the rest say once, few, many or name a class of expanded clone.

CDR3: CASSYGRQSQQYF; DNA: TGTGCCAGCAGTTACGGGCGACAGAGCCAGCAGTACTTC; size: few; V: TRBV6-6; D: -; J: TRBJ2-7
CDR3: CASSYSSGDQPQHF; DNA: TGTGCCAGCAGTTACTCGTCGGGGGATCAGCCCCAGCATTTT; size: medium-sized; V: TRBV6-6; D: -; J: TRBJ1-5
CDR3: CASSYAPSPPQDTQYF; DNA: TGTGCCAGCAGTTACGCGCCTAGCCCACCTCAAGATACGCAGTATTTT; size: -; V: TRBV6-5; D: -; J: TRBJ2-3
CDR3: CASKGQGTNTEAFF; DNA: TGTGCCAGCAAGGGGCAGGGGACGAACACTGAAGCTTTCTTT; size: -; V: TRBV27; D: -; J: TRBJ1-1
CDR3: CASRTSGGTYEQYF; DNA: TGTGCCAGCAGGACTAGCGGGGGTACCTACGAGCAGTACTTC; size: -; V: TRBV28; D: TRBD2; J: TRBJ2-7
CDR3: CASSLGQVVYEQYF; DNA: TGCGCCAGCAGCCTAGGACAGGTCGTCTACGAGCAGTACTTC; size: -; V: TRBV5-1; D: TRBD1; J: TRBJ2-7
CDR3: CASSHPGQGESYEQYF; DNA: TGCGCCAGCAGCCACCCGGGACAGGGGGAGAGTTACGAGCAGTACTTC; size: few; V: TRBV4-1; D: TRBD1; J: TRBJ2-7
CDR3: CASSGTGMPLHF; DNA: TGTGCCAGCAGTGGGACAGGGATGCCCCTCCACTTT; size: few; V: TRBV6-5; D: TRBD1; J: TRBJ1-6
CDR3: CASSPPQGVGYTF; DNA: TGTGCCAGCAGTCCCCCTCAGGGGGTTGGCTACACCTTC; size: -; V: TRBV27; D: TRBD1; J: TRBJ1-2
CDR3: CASSLQKTSNTEAFF; DNA: TGCGCCAGCAGCTTGCAGAAAACCTCGAACACTGAAGCTTTCTTT; size: medium-sized; V: TRBV5-1; D: -; J: TRBJ1-1
CDR3: CASSWTGGMYF; DNA: TGTGCCAGCAGTTGGACAGGTGGGATGTACTTC; size: medium-sized; V: TRBV28; D: TRBD1; J: TRBJ2-7
CDR3: CASSRTGGYGYTF; DNA: TGTGCCAGCAGCCGAACCGGCGGATATGGCTACACCTTC; size: few; V: TRBV7-2; D: -; J: TRBJ1-2
CDR3: CASSIGTGNTEAFF; DNA: TGTGCCAGTAGTATAGGGACAGGGAACACTGAAGCTTTCTTT; size: -; V: TRBV19; D: TRBD1; J: TRBJ1-1